Listed below are T cell receptor beta chains from one sample, sequenced in a study of post-analysis software for immune sequencing data. TCRdb fed the PCR reads into MiXCR, producing one record per CDR3 protein. Found here are 750,000 to 900,000 distinct CDR3 sequences, around 45% of them singletons; the top ten hold approximately 4.4%. The sample comprised blood. These receptors were collected from a girl aged 5 to 17 with multiple sclerosis. Each CDR3 is given with its conserved first and last residue. D genes are given only for firm matches. Expanded clones get a size class; other rows say once, few or many, or leave the size out.

D gene,clone size,J gene,V gene,CDR3 DNA,CDR3 protein
TRBD2,-,TRBJ2-7,TRBV5-1,TGCGCCAGCAGCTTGGGGACTAGCGAGGGCGAGCAGTACTTC,CASSLGTSEGEQYF
TRBD1,-,TRBJ2-7,TRBV12-5,TGTGCTAGTGGTTTCCGGCAGGGGGCCAACGCACCCCCTTACGAGCAGTACTTC,CASGFRQGANAPPYEQYF
-,-,TRBJ2-7,TRBV7-9,TGTGCCAGCAGCTTCGGGGTTCACTACGAGCAGTACTTC,CASSFGVHYEQYF
TRBD1,-,TRBJ2-7,TRBV29-1,TGCAGCGTTAGGGACAGGTCCTACAATGAGCAGTACTTC,CSVRDRSYNEQYF
-,-,TRBJ2-5,TRBV10-3,TGTGCCATCCAAGACAGACTACAAGAGACCCAGTACTTC,CAIQDRLQETQYF
-,-,TRBJ1-5,TRBV28,TGTGCCAGCAGTTTTTGGTCCCAACCAAACGATCAGCCCCAGCATTTT,CASSFWSQPNDQPQHF
-,-,TRBJ2-7,TRBV6-5,TGTGCCAGCAGTACAGGGCTAGCCTACGAGCAGTACTTC,CASSTGLAYEQYF
-,-,TRBJ2-7,TRBV7-2,TGTGCCAGCAGCTTAGCAGCTAGACAGTTATACGAGCAGTACTTC,CASSLAARQLYEQYF
-,-,TRBJ1-2,TRBV12-3/TRBV12-4,TGTGCCAGCAGTTTAGAGGGGTTCTGGGGCTACACCTTC,CASSLEGFWGYTF
-,once,TRBJ2-1,TRBV27,TGTGCCAGCAGTTTAAGGCTAGGGGGGGATGAGCAGTTCTTC,CASSLRLGGDEQFF
TRBD2,-,TRBJ2-3,TRBV6-1,TGTGCCAGCAGTGGATTTAGCGGGAGTTCGACAGATACGCAGTATTTT,CASSGFSGSSTDTQYF
-,-,TRBJ2-1,TRBV6-6,TGTGCCAGCAGTTACTCCCCCCCACGGGAGCAGTTCTTC,CASSYSPPREQFF
TRBD2,-,TRBJ2-1,TRBV29-1,TGCAGCGTCATTTACCGACTAGCGGACTACAATGAGCAGTTCTTC,CSVIYRLADYNEQFF